Included here is one T cell receptor beta chain sequence, with context. The entry originates in a study of cytotoxic CD8 clonotypes in ibrutinib-treated CLL. V was clipped by 0 bases and J by 1 base; unmatched bases: 4. This CDR3 contains 16 residues. Germline lookup yields CDR1 LGHNA and CDR2 YSLEER. Some clones are missing from TCRdb's copy, which holds only in-frame ones; the method was immunoSEQ multiplex PCR. The repertoire holds 20,000 to 30,000 clones, about 69% seen once, with approximately 45% in the top ten. The sequence came from a human donor with chronic lymphocytic leukemia. Sequences were derived from PBMCs, sampled after 12 months of ibrutinib treatment. The chain recombines TRBV4-3 with TRBJ2-3; 7 positions match TRBD2. The CDR3 reads CASSQDGLAGTDTQYF. CDR3 coding DNA: TGCGCCAGCAGCCAAGATGGCCTAGCGGGCACAGATACGCAGTATTTT.